This T cell receptor beta chain was captured by sequencing in a study of human T cells and chemical hapten exposure. The table lists this clonotype with many counts. Its target is not known. V was cut by 7 bases and J by 1 base, with 8 bases left in between. Germline loops: CDR1 MNHEY, CDR2 SVGEGT. This CDR3 is built from 13 residues. The library tagged individual cDNA molecules with unique molecular identifiers. A single record per CDR3 protein comes from TCRdb applying MiXCR to the RACE reads. The repertoire includes 50,000 or so distinct CDR3 sequences, roughly 10% of them detected once, and roughly 17% sits in the top ten. Time point indicated: patch test 3, about 24 weeks after DPC sensitization. Treatment here: therapeutic diphenylcyclopropenone sensitization with weekly scalp DPC. The template was total RNA from unfractionated whole blood. Overall study findings and caveats: Sensitizing to DPC left TCRs with a frequency above 1 in 1000 unaltered.

The genes are TRBV6-2 or TRBV6-3 and TRBJ1-5; D perhaps matches TRBD1 (5 bases). The sequenced sample was whole blood, obtained in connection with sensitization to the hapten diphenylcyclopropenone (DPC). The sequence was obtained from a woman aged 40-49 years with alopecia areata. Some clones in this sample may be carry-over from other donors' samples. CDR3 amino acids: CASKQGSNQPQHF. The CDR3 coding sequence is TGTGCCAGCAAGCAGGGCAGCAATCAGCCCCAGCATTTT.